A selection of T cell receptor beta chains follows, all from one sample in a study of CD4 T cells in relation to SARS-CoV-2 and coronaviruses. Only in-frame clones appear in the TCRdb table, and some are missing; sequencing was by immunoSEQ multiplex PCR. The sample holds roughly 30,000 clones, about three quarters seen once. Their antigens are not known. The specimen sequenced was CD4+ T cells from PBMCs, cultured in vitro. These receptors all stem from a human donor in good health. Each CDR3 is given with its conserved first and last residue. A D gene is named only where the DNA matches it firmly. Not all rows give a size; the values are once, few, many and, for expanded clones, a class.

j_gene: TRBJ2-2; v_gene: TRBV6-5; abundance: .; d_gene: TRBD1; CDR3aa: CASRPGQGVGELFF; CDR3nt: TGTGCCAGCAGACCGGGACAGGGGGTCGGGGAGCTGTTTTTT
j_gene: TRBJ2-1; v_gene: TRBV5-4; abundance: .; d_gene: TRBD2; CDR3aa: CASSLKRGNNEQFF; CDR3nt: TGTGCCAGCAGCTTAAAGCGGGGTAACAATGAGCAGTTCTTC
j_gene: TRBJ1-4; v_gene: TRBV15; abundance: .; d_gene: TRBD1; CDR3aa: CATSSDRGLGKLFF; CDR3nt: TGTGCCACCAGCTCAGACAGGGGGCTCGGAAAACTGTTTTTT
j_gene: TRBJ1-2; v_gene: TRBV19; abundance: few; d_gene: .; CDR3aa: CASNRGLENSGYTF; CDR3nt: TGTGCCAGTAACCGGGGGCTAGAGAACTCTGGCTACACCTTC
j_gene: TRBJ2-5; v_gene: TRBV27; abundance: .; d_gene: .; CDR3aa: CASRSLGETQYF; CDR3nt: TGTGCCAGCCGTAGCTTAGGCGAGACCCAGTACTTC
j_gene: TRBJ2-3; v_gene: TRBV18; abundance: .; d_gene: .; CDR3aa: CASKSPTDTQYF; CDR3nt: TGTGCCAGTAAATCGCCCACAGATACGCAGTATTTT
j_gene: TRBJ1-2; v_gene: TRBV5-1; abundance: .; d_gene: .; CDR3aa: CASSLDGGSGGGYTF; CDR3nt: TGCGCCAGCAGCTTGGATGGGGGTTCCGGGGGTGGCTACACCTTC
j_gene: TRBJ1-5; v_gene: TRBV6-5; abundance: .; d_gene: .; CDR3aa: CASWAGPYQPQHF; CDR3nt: TGTGCCAGCTGGGCCGGACCTTATCAGCCCCAGCATTTT
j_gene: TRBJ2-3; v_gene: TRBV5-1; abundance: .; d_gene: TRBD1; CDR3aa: CASSPNRGPDTQYF; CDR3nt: TGCGCCAGCAGCCCCAACAGGGGCCCAGATACGCAGTATTTT
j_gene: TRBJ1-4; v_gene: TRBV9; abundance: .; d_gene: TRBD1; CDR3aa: CASSPGGGNEKLFF; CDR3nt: TGTGCCAGCAGCCCAGGGGGCGGGAATGAAAAACTGTTTTTT
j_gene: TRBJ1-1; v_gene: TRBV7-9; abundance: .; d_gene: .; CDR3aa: CASSFQGSEAFF; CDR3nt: TGTGCCAGCAGCTTTCAGGGGAGTGAAGCTTTCTTT
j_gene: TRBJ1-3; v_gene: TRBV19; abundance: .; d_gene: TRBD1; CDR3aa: CASWDRDGNTIYF; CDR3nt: TGTGCCAGTTGGGACAGGGACGGAAACACCATATATTTT
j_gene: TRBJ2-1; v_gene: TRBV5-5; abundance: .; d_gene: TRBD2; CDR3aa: CASSSFGLAGDEQFF; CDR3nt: TGTGCCAGCAGCTCATTCGGACTAGCAGGTGATGAGCAGTTCTTC
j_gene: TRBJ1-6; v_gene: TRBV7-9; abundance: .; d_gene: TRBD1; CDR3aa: CASGPTTGGNSPLHF; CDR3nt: TGTGCCAGCGGTCCTACCACAGGGGGTAATTCACCCCTCCACTTT
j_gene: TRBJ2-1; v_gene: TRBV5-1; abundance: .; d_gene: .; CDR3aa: CASSSTTGSSYNEQFF; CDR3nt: TGCGCCAGCAGCTCAACTACAGGGAGCTCCTACAATGAGCAGTTCTTC
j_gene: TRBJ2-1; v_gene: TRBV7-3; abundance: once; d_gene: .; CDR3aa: CASSLNAGYNEQFF; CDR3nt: TGTGCCAGCAGCTTAAATGCGGGGTACAATGAGCAGTTCTTC
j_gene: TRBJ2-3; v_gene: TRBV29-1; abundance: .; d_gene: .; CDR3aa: CSVGRAGITDTQYF; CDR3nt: TGCAGCGTGGGACGGGCAGGGATCACAGATACGCAGTATTTT
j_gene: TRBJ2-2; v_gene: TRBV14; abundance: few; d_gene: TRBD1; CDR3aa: CASSPRRGQGNGELFF; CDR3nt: TGTGCCAGCAGCCCCCGTCGCGGACAGGGGAACGGGGAGCTGTTTTTT
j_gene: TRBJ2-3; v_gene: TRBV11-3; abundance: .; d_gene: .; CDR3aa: CASSLGASTDTQYF; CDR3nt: TGTGCCAGCAGCTTAGGTGCTAGCACAGATACGCAGTATTTT
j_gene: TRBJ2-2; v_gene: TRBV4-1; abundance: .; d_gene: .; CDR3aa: CATQGTGELFF; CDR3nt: TGCGCCACACAGGGTACCGGGGAGCTGTTTTTT
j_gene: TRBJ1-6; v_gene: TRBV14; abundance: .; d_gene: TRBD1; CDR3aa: CASRQRGGTSPLHF; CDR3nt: TGTGCCAGCAGGCAGCGAGGGGGCACTTCACCCCTCCACTTT
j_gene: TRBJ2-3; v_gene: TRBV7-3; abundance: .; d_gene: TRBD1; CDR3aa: CASSSGQGALADTQYF; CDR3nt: TGTGCCAGCAGCTCAGGACAGGGGGCATTAGCAGATACGCAGTATTTT
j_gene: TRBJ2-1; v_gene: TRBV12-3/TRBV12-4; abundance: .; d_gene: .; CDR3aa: CASVKAYNEQFF; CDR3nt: TGTGCCAGCGTGAAAGCTTACAATGAGCAGTTCTTC
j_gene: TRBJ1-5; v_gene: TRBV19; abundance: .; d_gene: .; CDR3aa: CASAPGGGNQPQHF; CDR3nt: TGTGCCAGTGCGCCGGGGGGTGGCAATCAGCCCCAGCATTTT
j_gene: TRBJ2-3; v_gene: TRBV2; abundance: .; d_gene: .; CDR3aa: CASRGFGETDTQYF; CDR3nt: TGTGCCAGCAGGGGGTTCGGGGAAACAGATACGCAGTATTTT
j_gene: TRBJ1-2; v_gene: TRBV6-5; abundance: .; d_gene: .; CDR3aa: CATKLEASGVYGYTF; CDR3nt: TGTGCCACCAAGCTCGAAGCCTCAGGGGTTTATGGCTACACCTTC
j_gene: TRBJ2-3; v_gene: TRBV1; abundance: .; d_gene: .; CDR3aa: CTSSPGVAGGPITDTQYF; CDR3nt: TGCACCAGCAGCCCTGGAGTAGCGGGGGGCCCTATTACAGATACGCAGTATTTT
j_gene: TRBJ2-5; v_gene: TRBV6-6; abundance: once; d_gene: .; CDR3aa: CASRIGGGGNQETQYF; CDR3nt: TGTGCCAGCCGAATTGGGGGTGGGGGGAACCAAGAGACCCAGTACTTC
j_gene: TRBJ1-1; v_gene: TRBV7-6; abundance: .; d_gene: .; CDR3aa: CATRGAGPEAFF; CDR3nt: TGTGCCACCCGGGGCGCAGGGCCTGAAGCTTTCTTT
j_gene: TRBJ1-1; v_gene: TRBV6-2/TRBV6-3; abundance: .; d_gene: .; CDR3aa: CASSYGRRVGAFF; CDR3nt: TGTGCCAGCAGTTACGGTAGGAGGGTAGGAGCTTTCTTT
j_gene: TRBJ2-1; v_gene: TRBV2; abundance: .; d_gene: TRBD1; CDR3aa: CASRGQGNPYNEQFF; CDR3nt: TGTGCCAGCCGGGGACAGGGTAACCCCTACAATGAGCAGTTCTTC
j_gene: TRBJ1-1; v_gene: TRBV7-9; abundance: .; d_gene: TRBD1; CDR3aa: CASSLAAGGNTEAFF; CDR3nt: TGTGCCAGCAGCTTAGCCGCAGGGGGAAACACTGAAGCTTTCTTT
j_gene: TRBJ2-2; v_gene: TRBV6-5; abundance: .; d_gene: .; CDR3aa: CASSYPRGNGELFF; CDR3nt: TGTGCCAGCAGTTACCCGAGGGGTAACGGGGAGCTGTTTTTT
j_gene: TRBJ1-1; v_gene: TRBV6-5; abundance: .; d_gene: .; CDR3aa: CASSWRTEAFF; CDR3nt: TGTGCCAGCTCCTGGCGCACTGAAGCTTTCTTT
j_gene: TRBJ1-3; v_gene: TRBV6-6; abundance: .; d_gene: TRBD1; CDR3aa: CASSYGQGGNTIYF; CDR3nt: TGTGCCAGCAGTTACGGACAGGGCGGAAACACCATATATTTT
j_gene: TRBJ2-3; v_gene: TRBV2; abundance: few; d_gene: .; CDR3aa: CASSAGGPPDTQYF; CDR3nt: TGTGCCAGCAGTGCCGGAGGGCCGCCAGATACGCAGTATTTT
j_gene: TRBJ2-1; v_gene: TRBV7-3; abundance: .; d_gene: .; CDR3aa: CASSSTTRDEQFF; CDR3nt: TGTGCCAGCAGCTCCACCACTCGGGATGAGCAGTTCTTC
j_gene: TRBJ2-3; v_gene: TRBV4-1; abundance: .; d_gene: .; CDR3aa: CASSQQTGASTDTQYF; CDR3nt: TGCGCCAGCAGCCAACAGACAGGAGCTAGCACAGATACGCAGTATTTT
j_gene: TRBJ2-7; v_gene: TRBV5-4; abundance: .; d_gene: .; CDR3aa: CATGDYSEQYF; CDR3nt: TGTGCCACGGGAGACTACAGCGAGCAGTACTTC
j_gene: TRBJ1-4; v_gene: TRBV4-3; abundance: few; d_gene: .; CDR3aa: CASSQEPRGNEKLFF; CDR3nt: TGCGCCAGCAGCCAAGAACCCAGGGGCAATGAAAAACTGTTTTTT
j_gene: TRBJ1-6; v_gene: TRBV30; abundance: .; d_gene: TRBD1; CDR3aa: CAWNRDRAEPLHF; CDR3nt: TGTGCCTGGAATCGGGACAGGGCGGAGCCCCTCCACTTT
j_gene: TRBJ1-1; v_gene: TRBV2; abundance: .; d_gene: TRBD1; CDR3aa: CASSEIYRGPNTEAFF; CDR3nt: TGTGCCAGCAGCGAGATATACAGGGGTCCGAACACTGAAGCTTTCTTT
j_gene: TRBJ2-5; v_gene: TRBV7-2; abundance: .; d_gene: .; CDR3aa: CASSLVGSETQYF; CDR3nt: TGTGCCAGCAGCTTAGTGGGGTCAGAGACCCAGTACTTC
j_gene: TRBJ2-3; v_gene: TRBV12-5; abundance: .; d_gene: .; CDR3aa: CASGLSTTGADTQYF; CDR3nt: TGTGCTAGTGGTTTGTCCACGACGGGTGCAGATACGCAGTATTTT
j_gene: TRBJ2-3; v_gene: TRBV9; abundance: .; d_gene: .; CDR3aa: CASSVYGASPSTDTQYF; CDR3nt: TGTGCCAGCAGCGTATATGGGGCTAGCCCTAGCACAGATACGCAGTATTTT
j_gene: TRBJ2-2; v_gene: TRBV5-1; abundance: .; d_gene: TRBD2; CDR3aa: CASSWGSGGSGELFF; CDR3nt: TGCGCCAGCAGCTGGGGTAGCGGGGGTTCCGGAGAGCTGTTTTTT
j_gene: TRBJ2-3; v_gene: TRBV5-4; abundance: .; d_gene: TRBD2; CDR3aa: CASSQGLASDTQYF; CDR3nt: TGTGCCAGCAGCCAGGGACTAGCAAGCGATACGCAGTATTTT
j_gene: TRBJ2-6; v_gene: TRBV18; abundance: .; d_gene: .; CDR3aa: CASSPSSSSSSGANVLTF; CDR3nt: TGTGCCAGCTCACCATCTTCGTCAAGTTCGTCTGGGGCCAACGTCCTGACTTTC